This T cell receptor (beta chain) was captured in a study of blood T cell repertoires in COVID-19. The method was immunoSEQ multiplex PCR; TCRdb's version includes in-frame clones alone and lacks a portion of them. This table has a few hundred thousand clones, about 92% appearing once. The V end lost 4 bases, the J end lost 4 bases, and 14 bases lay between the germline ends. This CDR3 comprises 15 residues. Looked up from germline, CDR1 is SGHVS and CDR2 is FQNEAQ. This study enrolled people aged roughly 18 to 90 from about two dozen US geographic areas. Allocation to cohorts depended on clinical history reported by the participants. Before being deemed recovered, Cohort 3 donors had two negative PCRs, clearance, or symptom resolution.

Sequencing was performed on PBMCs or T cells enriched from blood (not recorded which). The TCR sequence derives from a woman in her 30s who had recovered from COVID-19. The genes are TRBV7-8 and TRBJ1-3, with D perhaps matching TRBD1 (6 bases). The CDR3 spells CASSSQQGYGNTIYF. The CDR3 DNA reads TGTGCCAGCAGCTCACAACAGGGTTACGGAAACACCATATATTTT.